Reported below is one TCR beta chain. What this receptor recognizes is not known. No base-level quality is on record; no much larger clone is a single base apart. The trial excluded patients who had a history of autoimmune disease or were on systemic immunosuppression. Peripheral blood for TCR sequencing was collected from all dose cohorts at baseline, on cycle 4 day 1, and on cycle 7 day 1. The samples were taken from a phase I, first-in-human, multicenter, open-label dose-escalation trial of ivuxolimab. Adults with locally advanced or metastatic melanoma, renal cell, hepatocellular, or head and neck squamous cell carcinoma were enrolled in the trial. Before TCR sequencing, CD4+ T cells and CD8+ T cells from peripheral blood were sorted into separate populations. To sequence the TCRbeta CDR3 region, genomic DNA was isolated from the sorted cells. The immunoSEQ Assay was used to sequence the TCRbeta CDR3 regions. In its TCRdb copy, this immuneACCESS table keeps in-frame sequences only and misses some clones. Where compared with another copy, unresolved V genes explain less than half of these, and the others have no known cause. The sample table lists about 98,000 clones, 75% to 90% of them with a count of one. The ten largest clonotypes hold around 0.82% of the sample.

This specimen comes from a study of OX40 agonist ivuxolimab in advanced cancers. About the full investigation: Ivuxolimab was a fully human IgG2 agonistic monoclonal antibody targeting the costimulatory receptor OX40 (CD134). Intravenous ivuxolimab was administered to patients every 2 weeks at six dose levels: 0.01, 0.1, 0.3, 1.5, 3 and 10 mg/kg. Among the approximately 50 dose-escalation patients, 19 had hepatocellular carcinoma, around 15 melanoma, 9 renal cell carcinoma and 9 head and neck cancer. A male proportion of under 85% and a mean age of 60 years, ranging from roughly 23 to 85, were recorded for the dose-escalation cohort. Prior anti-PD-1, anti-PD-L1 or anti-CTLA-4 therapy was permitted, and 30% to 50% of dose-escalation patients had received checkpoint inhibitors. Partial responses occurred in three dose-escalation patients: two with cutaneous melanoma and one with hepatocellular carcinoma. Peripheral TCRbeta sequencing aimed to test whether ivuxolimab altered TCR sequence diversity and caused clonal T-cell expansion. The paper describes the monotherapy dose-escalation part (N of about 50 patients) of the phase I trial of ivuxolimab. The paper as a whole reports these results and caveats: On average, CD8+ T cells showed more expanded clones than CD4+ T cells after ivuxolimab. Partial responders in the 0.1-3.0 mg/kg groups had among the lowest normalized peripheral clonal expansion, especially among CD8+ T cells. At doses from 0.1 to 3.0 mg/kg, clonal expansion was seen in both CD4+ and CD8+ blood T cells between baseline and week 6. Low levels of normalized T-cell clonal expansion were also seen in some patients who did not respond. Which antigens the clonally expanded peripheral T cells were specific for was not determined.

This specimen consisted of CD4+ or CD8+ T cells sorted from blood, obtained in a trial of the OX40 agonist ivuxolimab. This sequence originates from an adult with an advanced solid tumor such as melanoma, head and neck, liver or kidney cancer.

CDR3 region: CASSKDGDEKAKNIQYF. In nucleotide form, the sequence is TGTGCCAGCAGCAAAGACGGGGACGAAAAAGCCAAAAACATTCAGTACTTC. Rearrangement joined TRBV21-1 to TRBJ2-4. TRBV21-1 is shown as a pseudogene. The CDR3 contains 17 residues, cysteine and phenylalanine counted. Left in the record is the CDR3 DNA by itself, 51 bases read in frame from the first base.